Listed below are T cell receptor beta chains from one sample, sequenced in a study of identical twins. TCRdb called the 5' RACE reads again in MiXCR, with one record for every CDR3 protein. This sample has approximately 530,000 distinct CDR3 sequences, with about 20% found just once. This sample also appeared in a second study, on yellow fever vaccine responses in identical twins.

The material sequenced was CD4+ T cells sorted from blood. The receptors originated from a woman under 30 in good health. Both conserved end residues are part of each CDR3. A D gene is named only where the DNA matches it firmly. The listing skips clone size in some rows; elsewhere it reads once, few, many or a size class.

cdr3_aa | cdr3_nt | j_call | clone_size | d_call | v_call
CASSLGGNDYGYTF | TGCGCCAGCAGCCTCGGGGGTAACGACTATGGCTACACCTTC | TRBJ1-2 | NA | NA | TRBV5-1
CAISDFRDLNTGELFF | TGTGCCATCAGTGATTTCCGGGACCTAAACACCGGGGAGCTGTTTTTT | TRBJ2-2 | once | NA | TRBV10-3
CASSQSYGYTF | TGTGCCAGCAGCCAGTCTTATGGCTACACCTTC | TRBJ1-2 | NA | NA | TRBV3-1
CASSPRGQGQETQYF | TGTGCCAGCAGCCCCCGGGGACAGGGCCAAGAGACCCAGTACTTC | TRBJ2-5 | NA | TRBD1 | TRBV7-9
CASSYSSGGGTEAFF | TGTGCCAGCAGTTACTCCTCCGGGGGCGGCACTGAAGCTTTCTTT | TRBJ1-1 | NA | NA | TRBV6-5
CAISGTSGNFEQFF | TGTGCCATCTCCGGGACTAGCGGGAACTTTGAGCAGTTCTTC | TRBJ2-1 | few | TRBD2 | TRBV10-3
CASSLVGKEAFF | TGTGCCAGCAGCTTAGTGGGGAAAGAAGCTTTCTTT | TRBJ1-1 | NA | NA | TRBV7-9
CASRGTPTNNEQFF | TGCGCCAGCCGCGGGACCCCGACAAACAATGAGCAGTTCTTC | TRBJ2-1 | NA | NA | TRBV5-1
CAISESRASVNNEQFF | TGTGCCATCAGTGAGTCGAGGGCATCTGTAAACAATGAGCAGTTCTTC | TRBJ2-1 | NA | NA | TRBV10-3
CASRLAGSNTGELFF | TGTGCCAGCAGACTAGCGGGTTCGAACACCGGGGAGCTGTTTTTT | TRBJ2-2 | NA | TRBD2 | TRBV6-1
CASSPHSGVYEQYF | TGTGCCAGCAGCCCCCACAGTGGGGTATACGAGCAGTACTTC | TRBJ2-7 | few | NA | TRBV7-9
CSGRGDTGELFF | TGCAGTGGGAGAGGGGACACCGGGGAGCTGTTTTTT | TRBJ2-2 | once | NA | TRBV20-1
CASSFLFGSLYEQYF | TGTGCCAGCAGCTTTTTGTTTGGGTCCCTCTACGAGCAGTACTTC | TRBJ2-7 | few | NA | TRBV7-8
CASSSFGHEQFF | TGTGCCAGCAGCTCCTTCGGGCATGAGCAGTTCTTC | TRBJ2-1 | NA | NA | TRBV7-2
CASSRLGDGVGNTIYF | TGTGCCAGCAGCCGCCTGGGCGACGGGGTTGGAAACACCATATATTTT | TRBJ1-3 | few | NA | TRBV3-1
CASSLRQGLGGELFF | TGTGCCAGCAGTTTACGACAGGGGTTAGGCGGGGAGCTGTTTTTT | TRBJ2-2 | NA | TRBD1 | TRBV2
CSARVPGTNTGELFF | TGCAGTGCTAGAGTGCCAGGAACCAACACCGGGGAGCTGTTTTTT | TRBJ2-2 | NA | NA | TRBV20-1
CSVTTGYNIQYF | TGCAGCGTAACGACAGGTTATAACATTCAGTACTTC | TRBJ2-4 | NA | NA | TRBV29-1
CASSFDGPYEQYF | TGTGCCAGCAGTTTTGACGGCCCCTACGAGCAGTACTTC | TRBJ2-7 | NA | NA | TRBV27
CASRPSANTGELFF | TGTGCCAGCCGCCCTTCCGCGAACACCGGGGAGCTGTTTTTT | TRBJ2-2 | few | NA | TRBV7-7
CSASKPGTGAYNEQFF | TGCAGTGCTAGTAAACCCGGGACAGGGGCCTACAATGAGCAGTTCTTC | TRBJ2-1 | NA | TRBD1 | TRBV20-1
CASSLATGTSGSNEQFF | TGTGCCAGCAGTTTGGCAACCGGGACTAGCGGGAGTAATGAGCAGTTCTTC | TRBJ2-1 | few | TRBD2 | TRBV12-3/TRBV12-4
CARSLSGRAHNEQFF | TGTGCCAGAAGCTTAAGCGGGAGGGCCCACAATGAGCAGTTCTTC | TRBJ2-1 | NA | TRBD2 | TRBV5-3
CASSSQTNAEAFF | TGCGCCAGCAGCTCCCAGACCAACGCTGAAGCTTTCTTT | TRBJ1-1 | NA | NA | TRBV5-1
CASSQGLGTGGETQYF | TGCGCCAGCAGCCAAGGCTTAGGGACAGGCGGAGAGACCCAGTACTTC | TRBJ2-5 | NA | TRBD1 | TRBV4-1
CASSLGVAYEQYF | TGTGCCAGCAGCTTAGGGGTCGCTTACGAGCAGTACTTC | TRBJ2-7 | NA | NA | TRBV11-2
CASSSGTGESGEQYF | TGCGCCAGCAGCTCTGGGACAGGGGAGAGTGGCGAGCAGTACTTC | TRBJ2-7 | few | TRBD1 | TRBV5-1
CASSYSENEKLFF | TGTGCCAGCAGTTACTCGGAGAATGAAAAACTGTTTTTT | TRBJ1-4 | few | NA | TRBV6-6
CASSLEGTGTYNEQFF | TGTGCCAGCAGCTTAGAAGGGACGGGAACCTACAATGAGCAGTTCTTC | TRBJ2-1 | NA | NA | TRBV11-3
CSAYRGLGNTEAFF | TGCAGTGCATACAGGGGGTTAGGGAACACTGAAGCTTTCTTT | TRBJ1-1 | NA | TRBD1 | TRBV20-1
CASSPPGPTDTQYF | TGTGCCAGCAGTCCACCGGGACCCACAGATACGCAGTATTTT | TRBJ2-3 | many | NA | TRBV28
CAINRGTGELFF | TGTGCCATCAACCGAGGGACCGGGGAGCTGTTTTTT | TRBJ2-2 | NA | NA | TRBV10-3
CSARLGTPGPYNEQFF | TGCAGTGCTAGATTAGGGACACCAGGCCCCTACAATGAGCAGTTCTTC | TRBJ2-1 | NA | NA | TRBV20-1
CASSSPGQGDYEQYF | TGTGCCAGCAGCTCACCGGGACAGGGCGATTACGAGCAGTACTTC | TRBJ2-7 | NA | TRBD1 | TRBV11-3
CASRYGQGSNSPLHF | TGCGCCAGCAGGTACGGACAGGGATCGAATTCACCCCTCCACTTT | TRBJ1-6 | NA | TRBD1 | TRBV5-1
CASSQGTGGNTEAFF | TGTGCCAGCAGTCAGGGGACAGGGGGGAACACTGAAGCTTTCTTT | TRBJ1-1 | NA | TRBD1 | TRBV12-3/TRBV12-4
CASSPQVNTEAFF | TGTGCCAGCAGCCCCCAGGTGAACACTGAAGCTTTCTTT | TRBJ1-1 | many | NA | TRBV11-2
CSASHIFQETQYF | TGCAGTGCTAGTCACATTTTCCAAGAGACCCAGTACTTC | TRBJ2-5 | NA | NA | TRBV20-1
CASRKRGTGANVLTF | TGTGCCAGCAGGAAACGGGGAACCGGGGCCAACGTCCTGACTTTC | TRBJ2-6 | NA | NA | TRBV6-1
CSASFLGETQYF | TGCAGTGCTAGTTTCTTGGGAGAGACCCAGTACTTC | TRBJ2-5 | NA | NA | TRBV20-1
CASSPLRMSHEQYF | TGTGCCAGCAGCCCTCTCCGGATGTCCCACGAGCAGTACTTC | TRBJ2-7 | NA | NA | TRBV3-1
CASSQRRWDRGTGELFF | TGTGCCAGCAGCCAAAGAAGATGGGACAGGGGCACCGGGGAGCTGTTTTTT | TRBJ2-2 | few | TRBD1 | TRBV3-1
CAISESGGRGDTGELFF | TGTGCCATCAGTGAGTCAGGAGGACGAGGGGACACCGGGGAGCTGTTTTTT | TRBJ2-2 | few | NA | TRBV10-3
CATGAPPGQRTYEQYF | TGTGCCACCGGCGCCCCTCCGGGACAGAGGACCTACGAGCAGTACTTC | TRBJ2-7 | NA | TRBD1 | TRBV27
CAISPGGSTDTQYF | TGTGCCATCAGCCCGGGGGGAAGCACAGATACGCAGTATTTT | TRBJ2-3 | few | TRBD2 | TRBV10-3
CSARYPGQANEKLFF | TGCAGTGCTAGATACCCGGGACAGGCTAATGAAAAACTGTTTTTT | TRBJ1-4 | few | TRBD1 | TRBV20-1
CSARTAGSNTGELFF | TGCAGTGCTAGAACCGCTGGCTCAAACACCGGGGAGCTGTTTTTT | TRBJ2-2 | NA | NA | TRBV20-1
CASSLLAQEKIETQYF | TGCGCCAGCAGCTTGCTAGCACAAGAAAAGATAGAGACCCAGTACTTC | TRBJ2-5 | NA | NA | TRBV5-1
CASSLKWASGRNTGELFF | TGTGCCAGCAGCTTAAAATGGGCTAGCGGGAGGAACACCGGGGAGCTGTTTTTT | TRBJ2-2 | NA | TRBD2 | TRBV11-1
CASSQEGGQGPPLHF | TGTGCCAGCAGCCAAGAAGGCGGGCAGGGGCCACCCCTCCACTTT | TRBJ1-6 | NA | NA | TRBV3-1
CASSQEQGNSPLHF | TGTGCCAGCAGCCAAGAGCAGGGTAATTCACCCCTCCACTTT | TRBJ1-6 | NA | NA | TRBV4-2
CASSSSDKAYDGAFF | TGTGCCAGCAGCTCCTCTGACAAAGCCTATGATGGCGCTTTCTTT | TRBJ1-1 | NA | NA | TRBV7-9
CASSTAWDTEAFF | TGTGCCAGCAGTACCGCATGGGACACTGAAGCTTTCTTT | TRBJ1-1 | few | NA | TRBV6-1
CSAQPGGYNEQFF | TGCAGTGCCCAACCGGGAGGATACAATGAGCAGTTCTTC | TRBJ2-1 | NA | TRBD2 | TRBV20-1
CASSPGTSFLGNTGELFF | TGCGCCAGCAGCCCAGGGACTAGCTTTCTCGGGAACACCGGGGAGCTGTTTTTT | TRBJ2-2 | NA | TRBD2 | TRBV5-1
CASSIRSSGPYNEQFF | TGTGCCAGTAGTATCCGCTCTAGCGGACCCTACAATGAGCAGTTCTTC | TRBJ2-1 | NA | TRBD2 | TRBV19
CASRRRDTSTDTQYF | TGTGCCAGCAGAAGACGCGACACTAGCACAGATACGCAGTATTTT | TRBJ2-3 | few | NA | TRBV6-2/TRBV6-3
CASLRAENTGELFF | TGTGCCAGCCTCAGGGCTGAGAACACCGGGGAGCTGTTTTTT | TRBJ2-2 | NA | NA | TRBV2
CASSSVAGSSYEQYF | TGTGCCAGCAGTTCTGTAGCCGGGAGCTCCTACGAGCAGTACTTC | TRBJ2-7 | few | NA | TRBV27